This entry concerns a single T cell receptor beta chain. The germline gives CDR1 SEHNR, CDR2 FQNEAQ (reference sequence). V was pared by 5 bases and J by 7 bases, with 17 bases of the junction left unmatched. CDR3 size: 17 residues. This specimen comes from a study of blood T cells in healthy people across ages. Alongside a J-beta primer mix, a sample-barcoded 5' primer served in a second PCR lasting about 7 to 12 cycles. Using its own MiXCR run on the 5' RACE reads, TCRdb lists one record per CDR3 protein. The data show 750,000 to 1,000,000 distinct CDR3 sequences, just under 30% seen once. The sample also formed part of further work on T cells of mothers and their children.

This chain links TRBV7-9 with TRBJ2-7; 10 bases fit TRBD2. This TCR derives from a woman aged 40 to 50 in good health. Source material: blood. The DNA of the CDR3 is TGTGCCAGCAGCGGAGAAGCGGGGGGGCAATTCCGCAATGAGCAGTACTTC. Translated: CASSGEAGGQFRNEQYF.